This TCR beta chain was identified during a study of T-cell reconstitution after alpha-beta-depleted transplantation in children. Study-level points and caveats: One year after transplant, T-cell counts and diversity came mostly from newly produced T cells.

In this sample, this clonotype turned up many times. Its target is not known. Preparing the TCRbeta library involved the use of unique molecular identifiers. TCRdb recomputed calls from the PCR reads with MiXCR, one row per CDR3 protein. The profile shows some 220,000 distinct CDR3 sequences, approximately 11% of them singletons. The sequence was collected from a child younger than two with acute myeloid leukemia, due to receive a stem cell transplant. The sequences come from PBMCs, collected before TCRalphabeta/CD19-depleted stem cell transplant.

The CDR3 sequence: CASSWTESSYNEQFF. DNA of the CDR3: TGCGCCAGCAGCTGGACTGAAAGCTCCTACAATGAGCAGTTCTTC. This chain joins TRBV5-1 and TRBJ2-1; possibly TRBD2 for D (5 bases). CDR1 is SGHRS, CDR2 YFSETQ, per germline. CDR3 length: 15 amino acids. Between the trimmed V and J ends, which lost 3 bases and 0 bases, there was a span of 10 bases. Full variable domain (missing parts from reference TRBV5-1 and TRBJ2-1): KAGVTQTPRYLIKTRGQQVTLSCSPISGHRSVSWYQQTPGQGLQFLFEYFSETQRNKGNFPGRFSGRQFSNSRSEMNVSTLELGDSALYLCASSWTESSYNEQFFGPGTRLTVL.